This T cell receptor beta chain was sequenced in a study of blood T cells in healthy people across ages. CDR3 length: 15 residues. Trimming at V came to 5 bases and at J to 1 base, leaving 4 bases not matched to a gene. From germline, CDR1 is SEHNR and CDR2 FQNEAQ (reference sequence). This clonotype appeared a single time. Through a sample-barcoded 5' primer and a J-beta primer mix, a second PCR was run for roughly 7 to 11 cycles. TCRdb recomputed calls from the 5' RACE reads with MiXCR, one row per CDR3 protein. The sample records about 1.4 million distinct CDR3 sequences, approximately 59% being singletons.

This chain connects TRBV7-9 to TRBJ1-1; TRBD1 aligns across 10 bases. The sequence was collected from a man younger than 30 in good health. Sequencing was performed on blood. The CDR3 sequence: CASSPDRGANTEAFF. The CDR3 region has the DNA TGTGCCAGCAGCCCGGACAGGGGGGCGAACACTGAAGCTTTCTTT. Based on the CDR3 plus reference TRBV7-9 and TRBJ1-1, the full variable domain is DTGVSQNPRHKITKRGQNVTFRCDPISEHNRLYWYRQTLGQGPEFLTYFQNEAQLEKSRLLSDRFSAERPKGSFSTLEIQRTEQGDSAMYLCASSPDRGANTEAFFGQGTRLTVV.